The 32 T cell receptor beta chains below were found in one sample sequenced in a study of human T cells and chemical hapten exposure. The time point here: patch test 3, about 24 weeks after DPC sensitization. Specified treatment: therapeutic diphenylcyclopropenone sensitization with weekly scalp DPC. MiXCR, run by TCRdb on the RACE reads, gives a single entry per CDR3 protein. The data contain roughly 97,000 distinct CDR3 sequences, 25% to 35% of them singletons. The specimen comprised whole blood, sampled in connection with sensitization to the hapten diphenylcyclopropenone (DPC). The source is a man in his forties with alopecia areata. Some clones in this sample may be carry-over from other donors' samples.

The table lists this clonotype with a few counts. CDR3 amino acids: CASSSTNTGELFF. The DNA for the CDR3 is TGTGCCAGCAGTTCAACAAACACCGGGGAGCTGTTTTTT. This chain joins TRBV6-5 and TRBJ2-2; unclear D gene. Germline CDR1 reads MNHEY; CDR2 reads SVGAGI. V dropped 4 bases and J dropped 2 bases, with 5 bases sitting between them. CDR3 length: 13 amino acids.

CDR3 in amino acids: CASRQGLAGLNEQFF. The CDR3 DNA reads as TGCGCCAGCAGGCAAGGACTAGCGGGACTAAATGAGCAGTTCTTC. The chain uses TRBV5-1 and TRBJ2-1, with 12 positions matching TRBD2. The ends lost 5 bases at V and 7 bases at J; junction bases unmatched: 7. The CDR3 covers 15 residues. Looked up from germline, CDR1 is SGHRS and CDR2 is YFSETQ.

The chain couples TRBV7-2 to TRBJ2-4, with 9 bases identical to TRBD2. The CDR3 is made up of 17 amino acids. The germline V gene has CDR1 SGHTA and CDR2 FQGNSA. V shed 2 bases, J shed 3 bases, and the junction held 8 bases outside the gene matches. The CDR3 sequence: CASSLNSGRPGKNIQYF. In DNA form, the CDR3 reads TGTGCCAGCAGCTTAAATAGCGGGAGACCTGGCAAAAACATTCAGTACTTC.

V usage is TRBV9 and J usage is TRBJ1-6; D ambiguous. V was cut by 4 bases and J by 7 bases, with 9 bases left in between. Germline values: CDR1 SGDLS, CDR2 YYNGEE. The CDR3 runs to 13 residues. In DNA, the CDR3 is TGTGCCAGCAGCTTTCGGACCAATTCACCCCTCCACTTT. It specifies CASSFRTNSPLHF. Full variable domain (missing parts from reference TRBV9 and TRBJ1-6): DSGVTQTPKHLITATGQRVTLRCSPRSGDLSVYWYQQSLDQGLQFLIQYYNGEERAKGNILERFSAQQFPDLHSELNLSSLELGDSALYFCASSFRTNSPLHFGNGTRLTVT.

The rearrangement links TRBV7-2 to TRBJ2-1, with D perhaps TRBD2 (5 bases). V gave up 7 bases and J gave up 14 bases, with 9 bases separating them. The germline V gene encodes CDR1 SGHTA and CDR2 FQGNSA. The CDR3 consists of 9 residues. As DNA, the CDR3 is TGTGCCAGCATTCCCGGGGAGTTCTTC. This translates into CASIPGEFF.

This clonotype was detected once. This chain joins TRBV6-6 and TRBJ1-5, with D maybe TRBD1 (5 bases). V lost 6 bases and J 2 bases, leaving 14 bases between the germline ends. The CDR3 loop spans 15 amino acids. Germline assignment: CDR1 MNHNY and CDR2 SVGAGI (reference sequence). The CDR3 sequence: CASSLDGTGNQPQHF. The CDR3, as DNA: TGTGCCAGCAGCCTAGACGGGACGGGCAATCAGCCCCAGCATTTT.

This clonotype was recorded a few times. The CDR3 DNA reads as TGTGCCAGCAAGGGGTTCACTGAAGCTTTCTTT. This sequence encodes CASKGFTEAFF. This sequence joins TRBV28 and TRBJ1-1, with D possibly TRBD1 on 5 matching bases. Germline CDR1 is MDHEN and CDR2 is SYDVKM. V was trimmed by 7 bases and J by 4 bases, leaving 7 bases between them. There are 11 residues in the CDR3. Using reference TRBV28 and TRBJ1-1 for the parts outside the CDR3, the full variable domain is DVKVTQSSRYLVKRTGEKVFLECVQDMDHENMFWYRQDPGLGLRLIYFSYDVKMKEKGDIPEGYSVSREKKERFSLILESASTNQTSMYLCASKGFTEAFFGQGTRLTVV.

This clonotype has just a few counts. This chain links TRBV20-1 with TRBJ2-7; D gene unclear. The CDR3 runs to 14 residues. From germline, CDR1 is DFQATT and CDR2 SNEGSKA (reference sequence). Trimming stripped 0 bases from V and 3 bases from J, with 12 bases between. CDR3 sequence (DNA): TGCAGTGCTAGAGACCCTCACGTGGTCTACGAGCAGTACTTC. Amino acid sequence: CSARDPHVVYEQYF.

This clonotype was picked up a small number of times. The J gene is TRBJ1-1, the V gene TRBV24-1, with unresolved D. Trimming removed 9 bases at V and 1 base at J, with 11 bases between. This CDR3 has 13 residues. CDR1 and CDR2 from the germline V gene are KGHDR and SFDVKD. The CDR3 DNA is TGTGCCACCCGAAGGTTCGCGAACACTGAAGCTTTCTTT. Its protein product is CATRRFANTEAFF.

V and J are TRBV6-5 and TRBJ2-3; no firm D call. CDR1 MNHEY and CDR2 SVGAGI come from the germline V gene. The CDR3 length is 13 residues. Trimming took 8 bases from V and 0 from J, leaving 9 bases between them. For the CDR3, the DNA is TGTGCCAGCTCCCCCGGTAGCACAGATACGCAGTATTTT. Its translation: CASSPGSTDTQYF.

This clonotype was seen only a few times. The gene calls are TRBV2 and TRBJ2-7; 7 nucleotides agree with TRBD1. Germline CDR1 is SNHLY and CDR2 is FYNNEI. V was clipped by 6 bases and J by 10 bases; unmatched bases: 12. This CDR3 is 13 amino acids long. The CDR3, as DNA: TGTGCCAGCAGGACTGACAGGGAAAGGTCCCAGTACTTC. Amino acid sequence: CASRTDRERSQYF.

This clonotype was picked up a small number of times. The chain carries TRBV11-2 and TRBJ2-1; 13 positions match TRBD2. Germline loops: CDR1 SGHAT, CDR2 FQNNGV. V shed 8 bases, J shed 7 bases, and the junction held 5 bases outside the gene matches. The CDR3 extends over 14 amino acids. CDR3 bases: TGTGCCAGCGTCCCACTAGCGGGAGGGAATGAGCAGTTCTTC. It yields the protein CASVPLAGGNEQFF.

The gene calls are TRBV5-4 and TRBJ2-3, with TRBD2 as a possible D gene (5 bases). V was shortened by 1 base and J by 3 bases, with 9 bases between the two germline ends. This CDR3 region has 14 residues. Germline CDR1 reads SGHNT; CDR2 reads YYREEE (reference sequence). The CDR3 reads CASSLISATDTQYF. The CDR3 bases are TGTGCCAGCAGCTTGATTAGCGCGACAGATACGCAGTATTTT.

The chain employs TRBV28 and TRBJ2-7, with 7 bases lining up with TRBD1. CDR3 length: 13 amino acids. Germline CDR1 and CDR2: MDHEN and SYDVKM. Losses at the gene ends were 5 bases for V and 3 bases for J; bases not matched to a gene: 4. CDR3 sequence (DNA): TGTGCCAGCAGTGTTACAGGGGACTACGAGCAGTACTTC. Translated, it gives CASSVTGDYEQYF.

Details on this clonotype: One junction end disagrees with the germline gene, perhaps due to a read error. The CDR3 region is CSAEGPLQDTQYF. CDR3 nucleotide sequence: TGCAGTGCTGAGGGCCCCCTACAAGATACCCAGTACTTC. This chain links TRBV20-1 with TRBJ2-5; a weak D match, TRBD2 (5 bases). The CDR3 spans 13 residues. The V gene's germline CDR1 is DFQATT and CDR2 SNEGSKA (reference sequence).

The sample holds many counts of this clonotype. This chain uses TRBV11-2 with TRBJ2-7; D is possibly TRBD2 (6 bases). Per germline, CDR1 SGHAT and CDR2 FQNNGV. Trimming took 2 bases from V and 4 from J, leaving 6 bases between them. The CDR3 length is 12 residues. CDR3 sequence (DNA): TGTGCCAGCAGCTTAAGCGGGTACGAGCAGTACTTC. This codes for CASSLSGYEQYF.

V and J are TRBV20-1 and TRBJ2-1; 9 bases match TRBD1. Germline assignment: CDR1 DFQATT and CDR2 SNEGSKA (reference sequence). The length of the CDR3 is 14 residues. V gave up 1 base and J gave up 6 bases; unmatched junction bases: 4. This CDR3 reads CSARGMDRGNEQFF. The CDR3 nucleotides read TGCAGTGCTAGAGGGATGGACAGGGGCAATGAGCAGTTCTTC.

This sequence joins TRBV12-3 or TRBV12-4 and TRBJ1-3; D is unresolved. There are 15 residues in the CDR3. Trimming shortened V by 1 base and J by 2 bases, and 9 bases separated the two germline ends. In nucleotides, the CDR3 is TGTGCCAGCAGTTTAGAGGCCCGCCCTGGAAACACCATATATTTT. Its translation is CASSLEARPGNTIYF.

This clonotype was picked up a small number of times. The rearrangement uses TRBV3-1 and TRBJ1-6; no clear D. Per the germline V gene, CDR1 is LGHDT and CDR2 is YNNKEL (reference sequence). This CDR3 has 13 amino acids. The V gene lost 7 bases and the J gene lost 7 bases, with 11 bases spanning the gap. The CDR3 DNA follows: TGTGCCAGCAACGACGGTCCCAATTCACCCCTCCACTTT. Protein: CASNDGPNSPLHF.

About this clonotype: The junction shows a germline mismatch at one end, possibly a read error. The genes are TRBV5-1 and TRBJ1-2; the D is unclear. The CDR3 length is 13 residues. Germline-derived CDR1 and CDR2 are SGHRS and YFSETQ. CDR3: CASSFLPNYGDTF. DNA of the CDR3: TGCGCCAGCAGCTTTCTGCCTAACTATGGCGACACCTTC. The whole variable domain, remainder taken from reference TRBV5-1 and TRBJ1-2, is KAGVTQTPRYLIKTRGQQVTLSCSPISGHRSVSWYQQTPGQGLQFLFEYFSETQRNKGNFPGRFSGRQFSNSRSEMNVSTLELGDSALYLCASSFLPNYGDTFGSGTRLTVV.

This rearrangement joins TRBV6-6 to TRBJ1-1, with 9 bases that match TRBD1. CDR3 length: 16 residues. The ends lost 0 bases at V and 1 base at J; junction bases unmatched: 3. Germline loops: CDR1 MNHNY, CDR2 SVGAGI (reference sequence). CDR3 protein: CASSYSGTGKNTEAFF. The CDR3 bases are TGTGCCAGCAGTTACTCCGGGACAGGGAAGAACACTGAAGCTTTCTTT.

The chain uses TRBV7-2 and TRBJ2-3; a possible D gene is TRBD2 (7 bases). The CDR3 consists of 15 residues. V was cut by 3 bases and J by 6 bases, with 16 bases left in between. Germline values: CDR1 SGHTA, CDR2 FQGNSA. Here the CDR3 DNA reads TGTGCCAGCAGCTTGGGGGGGCCCTCGTTGGATACGCAGTATTTT. It translates to CASSLGGPSLDTQYF.

This clonotype was counted only a few times. J is TRBJ1-5 and V is TRBV24-1; maybe TRBD1 (5 bases). V lost 3 bases, J lost 3 bases, and 14 bases lay in between. Germline assignment: CDR1 KGHDR and CDR2 SFDVKD. The CDR3 is 16 amino acids. The CDR3, as DNA: TGTGCCACCAGTGATGGGGCATACGGACCCAATCAGCCCCAGCATTTT. Its translation is CATSDGAYGPNQPQHF.

The J gene is TRBJ1-5, the V gene TRBV4-1; no definite D call. Trimming left V 3 bases short and J 2 bases short, with 17 bases between. Germline CDR1 and CDR2: MGHRA and YSYEKL. The CDR3 has 17 amino acids. Written as DNA, the CDR3 is TGCGCCAGCAGCCAGCTACTTGTGTCCCAAGGCAATCAGCCCCAGCATTTT. Protein product: CASSQLLVSQGNQPQHF.

V is TRBV7-3 and J is TRBJ2-1; D perhaps matches TRBD1 (8 bases). The CDR3 runs to 17 residues. Germline CDR1 and CDR2: SGHTA and FQGTGA. V lost 6 bases to trimming and J lost 8 bases, with 26 bases between them. CDR3 sequence: CASSQDRASGRGDEQFF. The CDR3 DNA reads TGTGCCAGCAGTCAGGACAGGGCCAGTGGGAGGGGAGATGAGCAGTTCTTC.

The CDR3 loop reads CASSLKVTSGRTTDTQYF. The CDR3 DNA is TGCGCCAGCAGCTTGAAGGTAACTAGCGGGAGAACGACAGATACGCAGTATTTT. The chain couples TRBV5-1 to TRBJ2-3; 11 positions match TRBD2. V lost 1 base and J lost 3; bases outside the gene matches: 10. The CDR3 length is 18 residues. The V gene's germline CDR1 is SGHRS and CDR2 YFSETQ.

This chain links TRBV6-6 with TRBJ2-7, with TRBD2 matching over 7 bases. From germline, CDR1 is MNHNY and CDR2 SVGAGI (reference sequence). The CDR3 has 15 residues. With 5 bases clipped from V and 3 bases from J, the junction kept 10 bases outside the gene matches. The CDR3, as DNA: TGTGCCAGCAGTGACCCTCCTCGCGGGAGCTACGAGCAGTACTTC. Its protein product is CASSDPPRGSYEQYF.

The V gene is TRBV5-1, the J gene TRBJ1-1; TRBD1 matches 7 bases. Per germline, CDR1 SGHRS and CDR2 YFSETQ. CDR3 size: 16 residues. The V segment lost 0 bases and the J segment 2 bases; nucleotides outside the gene matches: 7. The CDR3 here is CASSLGLRDRNTEAFF. The DNA of the CDR3 is TGCGCCAGCAGCTTGGGCCTTAGGGACAGAAACACTGAAGCTTTCTTT.

This clonotype was detected many times. The gene calls are TRBV28 and TRBJ2-7; the match to TRBD1 covers 7 bases. V was clipped by 5 bases and J by 3 bases; unmatched bases: 10. CDR1 and CDR2 (germline): MDHEN, SYDVKM. This CDR3 region has 15 residues. Here the CDR3 reads CASSLPSGTDYEQYF. The CDR3 DNA reads as TGTGCCAGCAGTCTGCCCTCCGGGACAGACTACGAGCAGTACTTC.

This clonotype was seen a handful of times. V is TRBV9 and J is TRBJ2-4; D unclear. The CDR3 loop spans 15 amino acids. Germline lookup yields CDR1 SGDLS and CDR2 YYNGEE. V lost 0 bases and J lost 0, with 7 bases in between. The CDR3 loop reads CASSVDPIAKNIQYF. CDR3 bases: TGTGCCAGCAGCGTAGATCCAATAGCCAAAAACATTCAGTACTTC.

The rearrangement links TRBV5-1 to TRBJ1-2; the D gene is possibly TRBD1 (6 bases). Trimming cost V 3 bases and J 0 bases, with 12 bases left between them. Germline CDR1 SGHRS, CDR2 YFSETQ. This CDR3 spans 15 amino acids. The CDR3 nucleotides read TGCGCCAGCAGCTCACCGGACAGAGCTAACTATGGCTACACCTTC. Translation gives CASSSPDRANYGYTF.

There are many counts of this clonotype. The chain joins TRBV4-1 to TRBJ2-6; D not resolved. The ends were cut back, 0 bases at V and 0 bases at J, with 6 bases in the middle. The CDR3 contains 16 residues. Germline-derived CDR1 and CDR2 are MGHRA and YSYEKL. Here the CDR3 DNA reads TGCGCCAGCAGCCAAGATATCTACTCTGGGGCCAACGTCCTGACTTTC. Translated: CASSQDIYSGANVLTF.